The 19 T cell receptor beta chains presented below share a single source sample, sequenced in a study of CD8+CD57+ T cells in acquired aplastic anemia. TCR beta VDJ combinations and CDR3 sequences were profiled from genomic DNA. One entry per CDR3 protein results from TCRdb running MiXCR on the reads. The sample has 95,000 to 120,000 distinct CDR3 sequences; around 50% are singletons. The sequencing sample was made of sorted CD4+, CD8+, or CD8+CD57+ T cells (not recorded which) from PBMCs. The receptor source for this set is a human donor in good health, serving as a control.

This clonotype occurred many times. V is TRBV4-3 and J is TRBJ2-7; 8 bases agree with TRBD1. Per the germline V gene, CDR1 is LGHNA and CDR2 is YSLEER. This CDR3 is built from 16 residues. J lost 3 bases, V lost 0 bases, and 7 bases had no gene match. The CDR3 DNA reads as TGCGCCAGCAGCCAAGATATACTAGGACAGGGCTACGAGCAGTACTTC. Amino acid sequence: CASSQDILGQGYEQYF.

This clonotype has ten or more counts. J is TRBJ2-7 and V is TRBV12-3 or TRBV12-4; D is perhaps TRBD1 (6 bases). Trimming took off 0 bases at V and 6 bases at J, with 21 bases between the two ends. There are 17 residues in the CDR3. CDR3 amino acids: CASSLAYGTSNLVEQYF. CDR3 coding DNA: TGTGCCAGCAGTTTAGCGTATGGGACAAGTAATCTGGTCGAGCAGTACTTC.

Turning to this clonotype: The junction shows a germline mismatch at one end, possibly a read error. The chain recombines TRBV25-1 with TRBJ2-5; no clear D gene. CDR1 is MGHDK, CDR2 SYGVNS, per germline. CDR3 length: 16 amino acids. CDR3 sequence: CASSHPVVWYQGTQYF. The CDR3 DNA follows: TGTGCCAGCAGCCACCCAGTCGTCTGGTACCAAGGGACCCAGTACTTC.

This clonotype was counted at least ten times. The chain is built from TRBV2 and TRBJ2-7, with 9 nucleotides matching TRBD1. Germline assignment: CDR1 SNHLY and CDR2 FYNNEI. The CDR3 runs to 15 residues. V lost 1 base and J lost 6; bases outside the gene matches: 7. Here the CDR3 DNA reads TGTGCCAGCAGTGAAGGGACAGGGGTTTCTCTCGAGCAGTACTTC. It specifies CASSEGTGVSLEQYF.

The chain joins TRBV2 to TRBJ1-5, with 7 bases matching TRBD1. The J segment lost 6 bases and the V segment lost 6 bases, leaving 8 bases of the junction unmatched. Germline V gene lookup returns CDR1 SNHLY and CDR2 FYNNEI. This CDR3 comprises 14 residues. CDR3 sequence: CASSHRGLGQPQHF. The CDR3 DNA reads TGTGCCAGCAGCCACAGGGGTTTGGGTCAGCCCCAGCATTTT.

The V call is TRBV2, the J call TRBJ2-1, with 9 bases aligning to TRBD2. CDR1 and CDR2 (germline): SNHLY, FYNNEI. Trimming cost V 4 bases and J 9 bases; bases outside gene matches: 10. The CDR3 covers 15 residues. For the CDR3, the DNA is TGTGCCAGCAGTGTCAGTGGCGGGGGGGATGGTGAGCAGTTCTTC. This sequence encodes CASSVSGGGDGEQFF.

This clonotype was observed a single time. The rearrangement joins TRBV19 to TRBJ2-3; D is unclear. Germline values: CDR1 LNHDA, CDR2 SQIVND (reference sequence). CDR3 length: 13 amino acids. The ends were cut back, 1 base at V and 6 bases at J, with 8 bases in the middle. The CDR3 DNA follows: TGTGCCAGTAGTATAGGATCCCCGGATACGCAGTATTTT. Protein: CASSIGSPDTQYF.

The CDR3 loop reads CASSLRQGADSPLHF. CDR3 nucleotides: TGTGCCAGCAGCCTAAGACAGGGGGCGGATTCACCCCTCCACTTT. The rearrangement joins TRBV11-1 to TRBJ1-6; 10 nucleotides match TRBD1. The CDR3 totals 15 residues. After removal of 5 bases from V and 8 bases from J, the junction contained 6 bases not matched to a gene. Germline loops: CDR1 SGHAT, CDR2 FQDESV (reference sequence).

The chain couples TRBV7-9 to TRBJ1-1, with D hard to call. CDR1 is SEHNR and CDR2 is FQNEAQ in the germline V gene (reference sequence). The CDR3 has 13 residues. Deletions cut 3 bases from V and 4 bases from J, with 9 bases between. The CDR3 nucleotides are TGTGCCAGCAGCTTTGAGGTGGGCACTGAAGCTTTCTTT. It is translated as CASSFEVGTEAFF.

The CDR3 spells CASSTGQGAQSSPLHF. CDR3 coding DNA: TGTGCCAGCAGCACGGGACAGGGGGCGCAAAGTTCACCCCTCCACTTT. The gene calls are TRBV5-5 and TRBJ1-6; 12 positions agree with TRBD1. This CDR3 region has 16 residues. The J segment lost 9 bases and the V segment lost 4 bases, leaving 8 bases of the junction unmatched. Per germline, CDR1 SGHKS and CDR2 YYEKEE (reference sequence).

This clonotype was counted at least ten times. The V and J genes are TRBV10-2 and TRBJ1-1; D perhaps matches TRBD1 (6 bases). Germline lookup yields CDR1 WSHSY and CDR2 SAAADI. The CDR3 contains 16 residues. Deletions cut 3 bases from V and 0 bases from J, with 14 bases between. CDR3 sequence: CASSEWKQGLNTEAFF. The CDR3 coding sequence is TGCGCCAGCAGTGAATGGAAACAGGGCTTGAACACTGAAGCTTTCTTT.

The chain is built from TRBV10-3 and TRBJ2-7; D might be TRBD2 (5 bases). V dropped 10 bases and J dropped 0 bases, with 16 bases sitting between them. This CDR3 is built from 14 residues. Germline lookup yields CDR1 ENHRY and CDR2 SYGVKD. The CDR3 here is CASYTSEGSYEQYF. In nucleotides, the CDR3 is TGTGCCAGTTACACTTCTGAGGGCTCCTACGAGCAGTACTTC.

This clonotype is termed medium-sized. The chain carries TRBV25-1 and TRBJ1-1; no reliable D call. The germline V gene has CDR1 MGHDK and CDR2 SYGVNS. The CDR3 sequence is 13 residues long. The V and J ends lost 10 bases and 1 base respectively, with 13 bases between them. The CDR3 DNA sequence: TGTGCCACCACGCAAGGAGGGAACACTGAAGCTTTCTTT. Translating gives CATTQGGNTEAFF.

This chain connects TRBV2 to TRBJ2-1, with D possibly matching TRBD1 (6 bases). Trimming cost V 6 bases and J 4 bases, with 16 bases left between them. There are 15 residues in the CDR3. The V gene's germline CDR1 is SNHLY and CDR2 FYNNEI. The CDR3: CASRVTGGKYNEQFF. The CDR3 nucleotides read TGTGCCAGCAGGGTGACAGGTGGGAAATACAATGAGCAGTTCTTC.

The chain links TRBV25-1 to TRBJ1-6; D gene ambiguous. From germline, CDR1 is MGHDK and CDR2 SYGVNS. V lost 1 base, J lost 9 bases, and 13 bases lay in between. The CDR3 is 15 residues long. The CDR3 DNA sequence: TGTGCCAGCAGTGAATCGCCGGGGTCCGGTTCACCCCTCCACTTT. Amino acids: CASSESPGSGSPLHF.

This clonotype was detected many times. This sequence joins TRBV9 and TRBJ2-5; 7 bases are shared with TRBD1. The V and J ends lost 2 bases and 5 bases, in that order; junction bases with no gene match: 9. The CDR3 is 15 amino acids. The germline CDR1 and CDR2 sequences are SGDLS and YYNGEE. The CDR3 reads CASSVGQAQGETQYF. In nucleotides, the CDR3 is TGTGCCAGCAGCGTCGGACAGGCCCAGGGGGAGACCCAGTACTTC.

This clonotype qualifies as medium-sized. This chain uses TRBV7-9 with TRBJ2-3; 7 bases match TRBD2. Germline V gives CDR1 SEHNR, CDR2 FQNEAQ (reference sequence). The CDR3 contains 15 residues. After removal of 4 bases from V and 2 bases from J, the junction contained 6 bases not matched to a gene. The chain's CDR3 is CASSSREANTDTQYF. In nucleotides, the CDR3 is TGTGCCAGCAGCTCTCGGGAGGCGAACACAGATACGCAGTATTTT.

This clonotype has more than one count but fewer than ten. V usage is TRBV10-3 and J usage is TRBJ2-1, with 10 bases aligning to TRBD1. The CDR3 runs to 16 residues. V trimming: 0 bases; J trimming: 2 bases; junction bases outside the gene matches: 1. The germline CDR1 and CDR2 sequences are ENHRY and SYGVKD. The DNA for the CDR3 is TGTGCCATCAGTGAGTCCGGACAGGGGGCCTACAATGAGCAGTTCTTC. It encodes CAISESGQGAYNEQFF.

This sequence joins TRBV29-1 and TRBJ2-5; weak D call: TRBD1 (5 bases). The V gene lost 3 bases and the J gene lost 9 bases, with 20 bases spanning the gap. Germline V gene lookup returns CDR1 SQVTM and CDR2 ANQGSEA. CDR3 size: 14 residues. CDR3: CSVEKVEKQGAQYF. The CDR3 nucleotides read TGCAGCGTTGAGAAGGTAGAGAAACAAGGGGCCCAGTACTTC.